A single sample gave rise to the 2 T cell receptor beta chains below, sequenced in a study of blood T cell repertoires in COVID-19. The assay was immunoSEQ multiplex PCR, and TCRdb's table has in-frame clones only and misses some. The sample holds 220,000 or so clones, more than 85% seen once. Source material: peripheral blood. All receptors derive from a man in his fifties or sixties with COVID-19, enrolled during active disease.

The V gene is TRBV10-3, the J gene TRBJ2-7; 13 bases line up with TRBD2. The germline V gene encodes CDR1 ENHRY and CDR2 SYGVKD. This CDR3 comprises 14 residues. J gave up 6 bases and V 9 bases, and 8 bases lay outside the gene matches. Here the CDR3 reads CAIQQGLAGAEQYF. DNA of the CDR3: TGTGCCATTCAGCAAGGACTAGCGGGAGCCGAGCAGTACTTC.

The chain couples TRBV30 to TRBJ1-6; TRBD1 agrees at 10 bases. The trim removed 3 bases at V and 8 bases at J, leaving 4 bases unmatched. The CDR3 contains 14 residues. Germline loops: CDR1 GTSNPN, CDR2 SVGIG (reference sequence). The CDR3 DNA is TGTGCCTGGAGGGGGACAGGGGCTCATTCACCCCTCCACTTT. Translation: CAWRGTGAHSPLHF.